Listed below are T cell receptor beta chains from one sample, sequenced in a study of T cells in Graves' hyperthyroidism and ophthalmopathy. Each CDR3 protein is one row after TCRdb ran MiXCR on the multiplex PCR reads. This sample carries around 500,000 distinct CDR3 sequences, 14% of them seen once, and the ten largest clones take around 13%. Sequencing was done on a sample of blood. The receptors come from a woman between 40 and 55 years old with Graves' hyperthyroidism. Each CDR3 is given with its conserved first and last residue. The order of the fields is clone size, D gene, J gene, V gene, CDR3 DNA, CDR3 protein. A D gene is named only where the DNA matches it firmly. Not every row has a clone size; where given, it reads once, few, many or a size class.

abundance: many
d_gene: .
j_gene: TRBJ1-2
v_gene: TRBV29-1
CDR3nt: TGCAGCGCTTCTCTGGGGGCTAGTGGCTACACCTTC
CDR3aa: CSASLGASGYTF

abundance: few
d_gene: .
j_gene: TRBJ2-7
v_gene: TRBV12-3/TRBV12-4
CDR3nt: TGTGCCAGCAGTCTGAGCCGACAGAGCTACGAGCAGTACTTC
CDR3aa: CASSLSRQSYEQYF

abundance: many
d_gene: .
j_gene: TRBJ1-1
v_gene: TRBV7-6
CDR3nt: TGTGCCAGCAGGCCGACGGAGAACACTGAAGCTTTCTTT
CDR3aa: CASRPTENTEAFF

abundance: many
d_gene: TRBD2
j_gene: TRBJ2-6
v_gene: TRBV2
CDR3nt: TGTGCCAGCACAAAACAGGGGCCGGGACTAGCGGGAGTGTTTGGGGCCAACGTCCTGACTTTC
CDR3aa: CASTKQGPGLAGVFGANVLTF

abundance: few
d_gene: TRBD1
j_gene: TRBJ2-7
v_gene: TRBV4-1
CDR3nt: TGCGCCAGCAGCCAGGACCCTACAGGGGACGAGCAGTACTTC
CDR3aa: CASSQDPTGDEQYF

abundance: many
d_gene: TRBD1
j_gene: TRBJ1-5
v_gene: TRBV30
CDR3nt: TGTGCCTGGAGTGACAGGGGGGATCAGCCCCAGCATTTT
CDR3aa: CAWSDRGDQPQHF

abundance: .
d_gene: .
j_gene: TRBJ2-6
v_gene: TRBV7-9
CDR3nt: TGTGCCAGCATGACAGCCTCTGGGGCCAACGTCCTGACTTTC
CDR3aa: CASMTASGANVLTF

abundance: many
d_gene: .
j_gene: TRBJ1-2
v_gene: TRBV5-6
CDR3nt: TGTGCCAGCAGCTTGGGGGGCGGACACACCTTC
CDR3aa: CASSLGGGHTF

abundance: many
d_gene: .
j_gene: TRBJ1-5
v_gene: TRBV30
CDR3nt: TGTGCCTGGAGTGTAGCGGGGGGATATCAGCCCCAGCATTTT
CDR3aa: CAWSVAGGYQPQHF

abundance: .
d_gene: .
j_gene: TRBJ1-2
v_gene: TRBV6-5
CDR3nt: TGTGCCAGCAGTTACTCTTGGGGGAACTATGGCTACACCTTC
CDR3aa: CASSYSWGNYGYTF

abundance: .
d_gene: TRBD2
j_gene: TRBJ2-7
v_gene: TRBV11-2
CDR3nt: TGTGCCAGCAGCTTAAATCCGGGAGGGCCGAACGAGCAGTACTTC
CDR3aa: CASSLNPGGPNEQYF

abundance: many
d_gene: TRBD1
j_gene: TRBJ2-1
v_gene: TRBV2
CDR3nt: TGTGCCAGCAGGGGGACAGGTAATGAGCAGTTCTTC
CDR3aa: CASRGTGNEQFF

abundance: many
d_gene: .
j_gene: TRBJ1-1
v_gene: TRBV5-5
CDR3nt: TGTGCCAGCAGCTTGCTGGGGGCGGGGAACACTGAAGCTTTCTTT
CDR3aa: CASSLLGAGNTEAFF

abundance: many
d_gene: TRBD1
j_gene: TRBJ2-7
v_gene: TRBV5-1
CDR3nt: TGCGCCAGCAGCGAGACAGGGGGAAAATACGAGCAGTACTTC
CDR3aa: CASSETGGKYEQYF

abundance: many
d_gene: .
j_gene: TRBJ2-1
v_gene: TRBV7-8
CDR3nt: TGTGCCAGCAGCTTAGTCCCCGGCCAGGGGTACCTTGAGCAGTTCTTC
CDR3aa: CASSLVPGQGYLEQFF

abundance: .
d_gene: TRBD2
j_gene: TRBJ2-7
v_gene: TRBV5-4
CDR3nt: TGTGCCAGCAGTCGGGGAGGGACTAGCGGGCTTCCCTACGAGCAGTACTTC
CDR3aa: CASSRGGTSGLPYEQYF

abundance: .
d_gene: .
j_gene: TRBJ2-2
v_gene: TRBV7-8
CDR3nt: TGTGCCAGCTCACCAATGGAGAACACCGGGGAGCTGTTTTTT
CDR3aa: CASSPMENTGELFF

abundance: .
d_gene: TRBD2
j_gene: TRBJ2-1
v_gene: TRBV19
CDR3nt: TGTGCCAGTAGCCGCATAGGTCTAGCGGGAGTATCCTACAATGAGCAGTTCTTC
CDR3aa: CASSRIGLAGVSYNEQFF

abundance: many
d_gene: TRBD1
j_gene: TRBJ1-4
v_gene: TRBV20-1
CDR3nt: TGCAGTGCCCCGGAGGTCAGGGGGCCCGAAAAACTGTTTTTT
CDR3aa: CSAPEVRGPEKLFF

abundance: few
d_gene: .
j_gene: TRBJ1-4
v_gene: TRBV18
CDR3nt: TGTGCCAGCTCACCATTCATGCCAGGGGCAGGGGCAACTAATGAAAAACTGTTTTTT
CDR3aa: CASSPFMPGAGATNEKLFF

abundance: many
d_gene: .
j_gene: TRBJ2-2
v_gene: TRBV3-1
CDR3nt: TGTGCCAGCAGCCTCAGGCTAGGAAATACCGGGGAGCTGTTTTTT
CDR3aa: CASSLRLGNTGELFF

abundance: few
d_gene: .
j_gene: TRBJ1-1
v_gene: TRBV29-1
CDR3nt: TGCAGCGTTTCGGGACATTTGAACACTGAAGCTTTCTTT
CDR3aa: CSVSGHLNTEAFF

abundance: .
d_gene: .
j_gene: TRBJ2-4
v_gene: TRBV4-1
CDR3nt: TGCGCCAGCAGCCGCCCCGAGAATCTAGCCAAAAACATTCAGTACTTC
CDR3aa: CASSRPENLAKNIQYF

abundance: .
d_gene: .
j_gene: TRBJ2-1
v_gene: TRBV9
CDR3nt: TGTGCCAGCAGCGCTCTAGGGGCCTCCTACAATGAGCAGTTCTTC
CDR3aa: CASSALGASYNEQFF

abundance: .
d_gene: TRBD2
j_gene: TRBJ2-7
v_gene: TRBV25-1
CDR3nt: TGTGCCAGCAAGACTAGCGGGAGTAGCGAGCAGTACTTC
CDR3aa: CASKTSGSSEQYF

abundance: .
d_gene: TRBD1
j_gene: TRBJ1-2
v_gene: TRBV2
CDR3nt: TGTGCCAGCAGGGGCGGGACAGCCTATGGCTACACCTTC
CDR3aa: CASRGGTAYGYTF

abundance: few
d_gene: TRBD1
j_gene: TRBJ1-5
v_gene: TRBV20-1
CDR3nt: TGCAGTGTTACGACAGGGGTAGAGCCCCAGCATTTT
CDR3aa: CSVTTGVEPQHF

abundance: .
d_gene: .
j_gene: TRBJ2-1
v_gene: TRBV10-3
CDR3nt: TGTGCCATCAGTGAGTCGGTGGGAAGCAATGAGCAGTTCTTC
CDR3aa: CAISESVGSNEQFF

abundance: .
d_gene: .
j_gene: TRBJ1-2
v_gene: TRBV29-1
CDR3nt: TGCAGCGTTCTCCTTTACTATGGCTACACCTTC
CDR3aa: CSVLLYYGYTF

abundance: few
d_gene: TRBD1
j_gene: TRBJ1-2
v_gene: TRBV20-1
CDR3nt: TGCAGTGCGCGGACAGGGCAAAACTATGGCTACACCTTC
CDR3aa: CSARTGQNYGYTF

abundance: many
d_gene: TRBD2
j_gene: TRBJ2-5
v_gene: TRBV7-2
CDR3nt: TGTGCCAGCAGCTCGGGACTAGCGGGAGGGCCTCAGACCCAGTACTTC
CDR3aa: CASSSGLAGGPQTQYF

abundance: .
d_gene: .
j_gene: TRBJ2-3
v_gene: TRBV5-1
CDR3nt: TGCGCCAGCAGCCCCGGATTGGTTTCTGGCACAGATACGCAGTATTTT
CDR3aa: CASSPGLVSGTDTQYF

abundance: many
d_gene: TRBD1
j_gene: TRBJ1-2
v_gene: TRBV12-3/TRBV12-4
CDR3nt: TGTGCCAGCAGTTTTTCGACAGGGGTGTTTGGCTACACCTTC
CDR3aa: CASSFSTGVFGYTF

abundance: .
d_gene: .
j_gene: TRBJ1-2
v_gene: TRBV6-1
CDR3nt: TGTGCCAGCAGAAATATGGGATATGGCTACACCTTC
CDR3aa: CASRNMGYGYTF

abundance: .
d_gene: TRBD2
j_gene: TRBJ2-1
v_gene: TRBV19
CDR3nt: TGTGCCAGTAGTATCCAGCTAGCGGGAGTAGGGCAGTTCTTC
CDR3aa: CASSIQLAGVGQFF

abundance: .
d_gene: TRBD1
j_gene: TRBJ1-2
v_gene: TRBV2
CDR3nt: TGTGCCAGCAGTGAATCCCGGGACAGGGTGCGCTACACCTTC
CDR3aa: CASSESRDRVRYTF

abundance: .
d_gene: TRBD2
j_gene: TRBJ2-2
v_gene: TRBV29-1
CDR3nt: TGCAGCGTTGGAGGGAGGGCCAACACCGGGGAGCTGTTTTTT
CDR3aa: CSVGGRANTGELFF